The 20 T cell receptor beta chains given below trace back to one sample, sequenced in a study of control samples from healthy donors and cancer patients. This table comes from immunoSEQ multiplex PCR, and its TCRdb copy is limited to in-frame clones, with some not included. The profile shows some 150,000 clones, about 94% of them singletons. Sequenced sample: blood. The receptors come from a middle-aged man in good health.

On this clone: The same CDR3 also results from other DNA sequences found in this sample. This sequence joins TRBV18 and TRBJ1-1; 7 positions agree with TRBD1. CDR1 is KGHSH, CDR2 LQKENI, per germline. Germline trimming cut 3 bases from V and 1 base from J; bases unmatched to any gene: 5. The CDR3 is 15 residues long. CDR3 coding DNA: TGTGCCAGCTCACCGAGAACAGGGGAGAACACTGAAGCTTTCTTT. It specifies CASSPRTGENTEAFF.

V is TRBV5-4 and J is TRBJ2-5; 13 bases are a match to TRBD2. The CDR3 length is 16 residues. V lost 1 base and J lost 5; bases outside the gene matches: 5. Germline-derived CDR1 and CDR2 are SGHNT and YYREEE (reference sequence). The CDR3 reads CASSLTSGGAIETQYF. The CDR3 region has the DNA TGTGCCAGCAGCTTGACTAGCGGGGGGGCCATTGAGACCCAGTACTTC.

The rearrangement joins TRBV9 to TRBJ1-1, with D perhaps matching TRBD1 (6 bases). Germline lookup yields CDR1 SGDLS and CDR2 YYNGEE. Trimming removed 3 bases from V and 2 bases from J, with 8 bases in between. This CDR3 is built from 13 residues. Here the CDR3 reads CASSGTENTEAFF. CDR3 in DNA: TGTGCCAGCAGCGGGACAGAAAACACTGAAGCTTTCTTT.

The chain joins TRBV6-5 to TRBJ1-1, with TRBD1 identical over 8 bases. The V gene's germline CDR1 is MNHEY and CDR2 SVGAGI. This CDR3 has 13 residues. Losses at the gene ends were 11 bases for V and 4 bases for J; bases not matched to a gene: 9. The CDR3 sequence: CAAIRGRGTEAFF. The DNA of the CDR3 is TGTGCCGCGATCAGGGGGCGCGGCACTGAAGCTTTCTTT.

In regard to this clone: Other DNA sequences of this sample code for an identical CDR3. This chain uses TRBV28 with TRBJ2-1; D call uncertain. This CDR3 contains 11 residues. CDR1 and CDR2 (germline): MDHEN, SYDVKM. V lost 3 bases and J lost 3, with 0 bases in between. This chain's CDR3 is CASSFYNEQFF. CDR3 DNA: TGTGCCAGCAGTTTCTACAATGAGCAGTTCTTC.

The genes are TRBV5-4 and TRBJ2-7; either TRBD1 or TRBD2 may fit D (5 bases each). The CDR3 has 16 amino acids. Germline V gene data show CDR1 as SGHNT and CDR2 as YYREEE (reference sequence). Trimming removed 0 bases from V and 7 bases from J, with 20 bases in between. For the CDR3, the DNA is TGTGCCAGCAGCTTGGTGCCGGGGACCGCAATAGGAGAGCAGTACTTC. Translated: CASSLVPGTAIGEQYF.

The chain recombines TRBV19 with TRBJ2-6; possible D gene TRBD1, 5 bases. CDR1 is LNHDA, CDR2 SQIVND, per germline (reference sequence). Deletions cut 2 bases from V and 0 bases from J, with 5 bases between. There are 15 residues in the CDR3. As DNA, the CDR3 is TGTGCCAGTAGTATACAGGGCTCTGGGGCCAACGTCCTGACTTTC. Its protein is CASSIQGSGANVLTF.

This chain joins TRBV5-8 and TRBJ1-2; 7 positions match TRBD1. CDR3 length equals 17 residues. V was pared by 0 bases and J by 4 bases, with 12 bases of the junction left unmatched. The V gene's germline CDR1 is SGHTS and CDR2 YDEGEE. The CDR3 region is CASSLDAGGGQFYGYTF. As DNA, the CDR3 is TGTGCCAGCAGCTTGGATGCCGGAGGGGGACAGTTCTATGGCTACACCTTC.

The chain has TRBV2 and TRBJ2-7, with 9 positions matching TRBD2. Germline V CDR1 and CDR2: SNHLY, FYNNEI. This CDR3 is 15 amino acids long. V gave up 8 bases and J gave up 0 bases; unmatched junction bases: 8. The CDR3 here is CASLLAGLSSYEQYF. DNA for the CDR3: TGTGCCAGCCTCCTAGCGGGACTGAGCTCCTACGAGCAGTACTTC.

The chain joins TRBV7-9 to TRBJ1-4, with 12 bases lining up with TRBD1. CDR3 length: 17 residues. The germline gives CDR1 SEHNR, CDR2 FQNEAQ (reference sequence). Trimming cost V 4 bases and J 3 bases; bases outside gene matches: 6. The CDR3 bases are TGTGCCAGCAGCTCGGGACAGGGGGCCGGGGCTAATGAAAAACTGTTTTTT. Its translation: CASSSGQGAGANEKLFF.

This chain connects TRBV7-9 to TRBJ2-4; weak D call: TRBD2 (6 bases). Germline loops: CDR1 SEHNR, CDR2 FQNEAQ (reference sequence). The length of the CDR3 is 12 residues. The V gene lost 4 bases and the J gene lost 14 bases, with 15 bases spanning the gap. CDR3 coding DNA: TGTGCCAGCAGCTCCCCTGGGGGGAAAAAGTACTTC. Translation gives CASSSPGGKKYF.

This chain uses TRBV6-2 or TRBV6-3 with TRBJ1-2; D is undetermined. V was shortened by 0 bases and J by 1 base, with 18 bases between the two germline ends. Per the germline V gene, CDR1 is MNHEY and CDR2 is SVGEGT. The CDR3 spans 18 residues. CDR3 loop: CASSYSKTRREINYGYTF. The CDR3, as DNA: TGTGCCAGCAGTTACTCTAAAACCCGCCGGGAGATTAACTATGGCTACACCTTC.

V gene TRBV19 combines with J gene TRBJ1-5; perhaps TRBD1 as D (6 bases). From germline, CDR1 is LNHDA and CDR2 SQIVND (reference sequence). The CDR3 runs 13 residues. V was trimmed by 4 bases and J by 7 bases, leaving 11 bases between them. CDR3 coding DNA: TGTGCCAGTAGTAGGGGGGCAGGGCAGCCCCAGCATTTT. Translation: CASSRGAGQPQHF.

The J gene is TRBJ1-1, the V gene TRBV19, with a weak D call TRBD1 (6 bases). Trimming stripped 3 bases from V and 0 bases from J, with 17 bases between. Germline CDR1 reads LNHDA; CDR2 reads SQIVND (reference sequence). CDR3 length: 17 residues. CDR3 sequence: CASSIRRDKSMNTEAFF. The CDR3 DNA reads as TGTGCCAGTAGTATTCGGCGGGACAAAAGCATGAACACTGAAGCTTTCTTT.

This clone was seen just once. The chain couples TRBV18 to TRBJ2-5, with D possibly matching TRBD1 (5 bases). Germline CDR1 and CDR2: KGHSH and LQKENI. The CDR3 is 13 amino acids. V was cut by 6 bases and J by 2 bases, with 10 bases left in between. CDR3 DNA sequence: TGTGCCAGCTCCAGAAACAGGCAAGAGACCCAGTACTTC. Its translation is CASSRNRQETQYF.

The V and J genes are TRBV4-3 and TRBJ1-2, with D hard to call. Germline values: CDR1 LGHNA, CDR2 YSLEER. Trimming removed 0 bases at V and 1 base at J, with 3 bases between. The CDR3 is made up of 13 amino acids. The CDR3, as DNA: TGCGCCAGCAGCCAAGATGGTAACTATGGCTACACCTTC. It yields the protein CASSQDGNYGYTF.

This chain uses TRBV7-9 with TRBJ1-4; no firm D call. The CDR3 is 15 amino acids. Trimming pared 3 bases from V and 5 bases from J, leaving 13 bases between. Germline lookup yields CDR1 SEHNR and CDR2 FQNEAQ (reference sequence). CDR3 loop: CASSLGFAENEKLFF. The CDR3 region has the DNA TGTGCCAGCAGCTTGGGATTCGCAGAGAATGAAAAACTGTTTTTT.

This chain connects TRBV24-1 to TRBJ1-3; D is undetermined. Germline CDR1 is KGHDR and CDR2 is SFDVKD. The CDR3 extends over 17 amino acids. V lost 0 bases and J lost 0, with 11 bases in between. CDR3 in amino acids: CATSDLRLCSSGNTIYF. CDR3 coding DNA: TGTGCCACCAGTGATTTGAGGCTCTGCTCCTCTGGAAACACCATATATTTT.

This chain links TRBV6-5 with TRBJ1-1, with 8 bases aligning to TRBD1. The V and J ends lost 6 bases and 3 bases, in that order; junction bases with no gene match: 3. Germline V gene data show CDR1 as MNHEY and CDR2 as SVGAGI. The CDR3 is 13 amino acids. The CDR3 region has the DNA TGTGCCAGCAGACCGACAGGGGACACTGAAGCTTTCTTT. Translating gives CASRPTGDTEAFF.

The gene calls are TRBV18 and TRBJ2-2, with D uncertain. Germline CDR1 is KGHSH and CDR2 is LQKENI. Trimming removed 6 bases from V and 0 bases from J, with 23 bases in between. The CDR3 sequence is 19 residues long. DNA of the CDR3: TGTGCCAGCTCTCCAAAGGAATACGCACAGTTCGCGAACACCGGGGAGCTGTTTTTT. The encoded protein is CASSPKEYAQFANTGELFF.